Listed below are T cell receptor beta chains from one sample, sequenced in a study of T cell responses to AZD1222 COVID-19 vaccine. Generated by immunoSEQ multiplex PCR, the TCRdb table keeps only in-frame clones and is missing some. Here the sample spans 110,000 to 150,000 clones, around 93% being singletons. The specimen comprised peripheral blood, sampled on day 0 of AZD1222 vaccination. These receptors all stem from an adult in good health. Both conserved end residues are part of each CDR3. Fields, in order: CDR3 DNA, CDR3 protein, J gene, V gene, clone size, D gene. The D gene is left open where the match is weak. The size field is filled for only some rows; it gives once, few, many or a size class.

CDR3nt: TGTGCCACCAGTGATTCCCGCTCATTCAGTTACGAGCAGTACTTC; CDR3aa: CATSDSRSFSYEQYF; j_gene: TRBJ2-7; v_gene: TRBV24-1; abundance: once; d_gene: .
CDR3nt: TGCGCCAGCAGTGTGACGGACTATGGCTACACCTTC; CDR3aa: CASSVTDYGYTF; j_gene: TRBJ1-2; v_gene: TRBV10-2; abundance: few; d_gene: .
CDR3nt: TGCGCCAGCGCCCCTGTTGCAGAAACCTACGAGCAGTACTTC; CDR3aa: CASAPVAETYEQYF; j_gene: TRBJ2-7; v_gene: TRBV5-1; abundance: .; d_gene: .
CDR3nt: TGTGCCAGCAGCTTAGGCCCCCTCCCCGACAGAACCGTCCGCACCTTC; CDR3aa: CASSLGPLPDRTVRTF; j_gene: TRBJ1-2; v_gene: TRBV7-2; abundance: few; d_gene: .
CDR3nt: TGTGCCAGCAGGTCGGTGACTGGATCCCCATGGTCTTACACCTTC; CDR3aa: CASRSVTGSPWSYTF; j_gene: TRBJ1-2; v_gene: TRBV6-6; abundance: .; d_gene: .
CDR3nt: TGCAGCGTTGTTGGTCACGGAGCTTTCTTT; CDR3aa: CSVVGHGAFF; j_gene: TRBJ1-1; v_gene: TRBV29-1; abundance: .; d_gene: .
CDR3nt: TGTGCCAGCAGTACCTCGGCAGGGGTCGGAGAGACCCAGTACTTC; CDR3aa: CASSTSAGVGETQYF; j_gene: TRBJ2-5; v_gene: TRBV6-6; abundance: .; d_gene: .
CDR3nt: TGTGCCAGCAGTTACTCGATTTTGGGACAGCATGGCTACACCTTC; CDR3aa: CASSYSILGQHGYTF; j_gene: TRBJ1-2; v_gene: TRBV6-5; abundance: .; d_gene: TRBD1
CDR3nt: TGTGCCAGCAGCTTAAACACCATATATTTT; CDR3aa: CASSLNTIYF; j_gene: TRBJ1-3; v_gene: TRBV7-9; abundance: .; d_gene: .
CDR3nt: TGTGCCAGCAGTGTGGATTGGCGCTACAATGAGCAGTTCTTC; CDR3aa: CASSVDWRYNEQFF; j_gene: TRBJ2-1; v_gene: TRBV2; abundance: .; d_gene: .
CDR3nt: TGTGCCACCAGCAGAGATTCGGGTTTCCGTAGAGAAGCTTTCTTT; CDR3aa: CATSRDSGFRREAFF; j_gene: TRBJ1-1; v_gene: TRBV15; abundance: .; d_gene: .
CDR3nt: TGTGCCAGCGTGAAGGAGACAGGGGGTCTGAACACTGAAGCTTTCTTT; CDR3aa: CASVKETGGLNTEAFF; j_gene: TRBJ1-1; v_gene: TRBV27; abundance: .; d_gene: TRBD1
CDR3nt: TGCAGCGTTCTCCAGGAGTCTAATGAAAAACTGTTTTTT; CDR3aa: CSVLQESNEKLFF; j_gene: TRBJ1-4; v_gene: TRBV29-1; abundance: .; d_gene: .
CDR3nt: TGCAGCGTTGAAAGGGCGGGGCTAAAGACCCAGTACTTC; CDR3aa: CSVERAGLKTQYF; j_gene: TRBJ2-5; v_gene: TRBV29-1; abundance: .; d_gene: .
CDR3nt: TGTGCCACCAGCAGAGGAGGGCTAGCAGATACGCAGTATTTT; CDR3aa: CATSRGGLADTQYF; j_gene: TRBJ2-3; v_gene: TRBV15; abundance: .; d_gene: .
CDR3nt: TGCGCCAGCAGCTTGGTTGGGGGGCAGGGTGAAGCTTTCTTT; CDR3aa: CASSLVGGQGEAFF; j_gene: TRBJ1-1; v_gene: TRBV5-1; abundance: .; d_gene: .
CDR3nt: TGTGCCAGCAGTTACGGAGGGAGCGAGCAGTACTTC; CDR3aa: CASSYGGSEQYF; j_gene: TRBJ2-7; v_gene: TRBV6-5; abundance: .; d_gene: .
CDR3nt: TGTGCCAGCAGCTTGGGGCGGGACCCGCAGTTCTTC; CDR3aa: CASSLGRDPQFF; j_gene: TRBJ2-1; v_gene: TRBV13; abundance: .; d_gene: .
CDR3nt: TGTGCCAGCAGCGGGGACAGTTACTACGAGCAGTACTTC; CDR3aa: CASSGDSYYEQYF; j_gene: TRBJ2-7; v_gene: TRBV9; abundance: .; d_gene: TRBD1
CDR3nt: TGCAGTGCTAGTGATCCCCGTTCTGGAAACACCATATATTTT; CDR3aa: CSASDPRSGNTIYF; j_gene: TRBJ1-3; v_gene: TRBV20-1; abundance: .; d_gene: .
CDR3nt: TGTGCCAGCAGTCCAGCTACAGGTTTCATCGAGCAGTACTTC; CDR3aa: CASSPATGFIEQYF; j_gene: TRBJ2-7; v_gene: TRBV28; abundance: .; d_gene: .
CDR3nt: TGTGCCAGCAGTTCCCGGACAGGGGGCAATGAGCAGTTCTTC; CDR3aa: CASSSRTGGNEQFF; j_gene: TRBJ2-1; v_gene: TRBV28; abundance: .; d_gene: TRBD1
CDR3nt: TGCAGCGTTGGGATGGGTCTTTCCGGGGGGGAGCAGTTCTTC; CDR3aa: CSVGMGLSGGEQFF; j_gene: TRBJ2-1; v_gene: TRBV29-1; abundance: .; d_gene: TRBD2
CDR3nt: TGTGCCAGCAGAACTGGGACGATCTATGGCTACACCTTC; CDR3aa: CASRTGTIYGYTF; j_gene: TRBJ1-2; v_gene: TRBV12-3/TRBV12-4; abundance: .; d_gene: .
CDR3nt: TGCGCCAGCAGCCAAAGCCCCAGGAGCACAGATACGCAGTATTTT; CDR3aa: CASSQSPRSTDTQYF; j_gene: TRBJ2-3; v_gene: TRBV4-1; abundance: few; d_gene: .
CDR3nt: TGTGCCAGCAGCCCCGGCAGGGGGAATTGGTATGGCTACACCTTC; CDR3aa: CASSPGRGNWYGYTF; j_gene: TRBJ1-2; v_gene: TRBV7-2; abundance: .; d_gene: TRBD1
CDR3nt: TGTGCCAGCTCACCCTGGACAGGGGCTATACCCTACGAGCAGTACTTC; CDR3aa: CASSPWTGAIPYEQYF; j_gene: TRBJ2-7; v_gene: TRBV18; abundance: .; d_gene: TRBD1
CDR3nt: TGTGCCAGCAGCCTGGATGGACTCATCACAGATACGCAGTATTTT; CDR3aa: CASSLDGLITDTQYF; j_gene: TRBJ2-3; v_gene: TRBV5-5; abundance: .; d_gene: .
CDR3nt: TGCGCCAGCAGCCACTCTAGCGTCCTAAGGGACAATGAGCAGTTCTTC; CDR3aa: CASSHSSVLRDNEQFF; j_gene: TRBJ2-1; v_gene: TRBV4-1; abundance: .; d_gene: .
CDR3nt: TGTGCCAGCAGCTTGGACAAGACCCAGTACTTC; CDR3aa: CASSLDKTQYF; j_gene: TRBJ2-5; v_gene: TRBV5-6; abundance: .; d_gene: .
CDR3nt: TGTGCCAGCGGGGACAGCCAAGAGACCCAGTACTTC; CDR3aa: CASGDSQETQYF; j_gene: TRBJ2-5; v_gene: TRBV7-9; abundance: .; d_gene: TRBD1
CDR3nt: TGCGCCAGCAGCTTGAGGCTAGCGGGGGTAGAGACCCAGTACTTC; CDR3aa: CASSLRLAGVETQYF; j_gene: TRBJ2-5; v_gene: TRBV5-1; abundance: .; d_gene: TRBD2
CDR3nt: TGTGCCAGCAGCTTTTTACCGGACGGGAGCTCTGGGGCCAACGTCCTGACTTTC; CDR3aa: CASSFLPDGSSGANVLTF; j_gene: TRBJ2-6; v_gene: TRBV7-6; abundance: .; d_gene: .
CDR3nt: TGTGCCAGCAGTTTAAGCGGGAGGACCCCCTACGAGCAGTACTTC; CDR3aa: CASSLSGRTPYEQYF; j_gene: TRBJ2-7; v_gene: TRBV27; abundance: .; d_gene: TRBD2
CDR3nt: TGTGCCAGTAGTACCTGGACAGGCTGGGCTAGCAATCAGCCCCAGCATTTT; CDR3aa: CASSTWTGWASNQPQHF; j_gene: TRBJ1-5; v_gene: TRBV19; abundance: .; d_gene: TRBD1
CDR3nt: TGTGCCAGCAGCTTAATACCCGGGACAACTAACTATGGCTACACCTTC; CDR3aa: CASSLIPGTTNYGYTF; j_gene: TRBJ1-2; v_gene: TRBV5-4; abundance: once; d_gene: .
CDR3nt: TGTGCCAGCAGCGATCCTCGAGAGAGCTCCTACGAGCAGTACTTC; CDR3aa: CASSDPRESSYEQYF; j_gene: TRBJ2-7; v_gene: TRBV11-3; abundance: .; d_gene: .
CDR3nt: TGTGCCAGCAGCGCCTGGTCCGGGACAGGTGTGGACACCATATATTTT; CDR3aa: CASSAWSGTGVDTIYF; j_gene: TRBJ1-3; v_gene: TRBV9; abundance: few; d_gene: TRBD1
CDR3nt: TGTGCCAGCAGGGCAGTTAGCGGAGGGGGTAATGAGCAGTTCTTC; CDR3aa: CASRAVSGGGNEQFF; j_gene: TRBJ2-1; v_gene: TRBV6-5; abundance: .; d_gene: .
CDR3nt: TGTGCCAGCAGTTTTGGTAAAGAGACTGAAGCTTTCTTT; CDR3aa: CASSFGKETEAFF; j_gene: TRBJ1-1; v_gene: TRBV6-5; abundance: .; d_gene: .
CDR3nt: TGTGCCAGCAGTGAGGCTAGCGGGGTGAGCACAGATACGCAGTATTTT; CDR3aa: CASSEASGVSTDTQYF; j_gene: TRBJ2-3; v_gene: TRBV28; abundance: .; d_gene: TRBD2
CDR3nt: TGTGCCAGTAGTATTCGTTCCGGTTCCTACGAGCAGTACTTC; CDR3aa: CASSIRSGSYEQYF; j_gene: TRBJ2-7; v_gene: TRBV19; abundance: .; d_gene: .
CDR3nt: TGTGCCAGTAGTCCGGGACAGGGGTTCTACGAGCAGTACTTC; CDR3aa: CASSPGQGFYEQYF; j_gene: TRBJ2-7; v_gene: TRBV19; abundance: once; d_gene: TRBD1
CDR3nt: TGCGCCAGCAGTGAGCCACGAACTTCCGGGACAGGGGCATTCATGAACACTGAAGCTTTCTTT; CDR3aa: CASSEPRTSGTGAFMNTEAFF; j_gene: TRBJ1-1; v_gene: TRBV10-1; abundance: .; d_gene: TRBD1
CDR3nt: TGCGCCAGCAGCCAAGTAGGCACTCGGGCTTTCTTT; CDR3aa: CASSQVGTRAFF; j_gene: TRBJ1-1; v_gene: TRBV4-1; abundance: .; d_gene: .
CDR3nt: TGTGCCAGTAGTAACAAGGGGACTTTTGGTTCACCCCTCCACTTT; CDR3aa: CASSNKGTFGSPLHF; j_gene: TRBJ1-6; v_gene: TRBV19; abundance: .; d_gene: .
CDR3nt: TGTGCCACCAGCAGAGACAGGGTGAACACTGAAGCTTTCTTT; CDR3aa: CATSRDRVNTEAFF; j_gene: TRBJ1-1; v_gene: TRBV15; abundance: .; d_gene: .
CDR3nt: TGCGCCAGCAGCTCGATGGGACCGTTCTACGAGCAGTACTTC; CDR3aa: CASSSMGPFYEQYF; j_gene: TRBJ2-7; v_gene: TRBV5-1; abundance: .; d_gene: .
CDR3nt: TGTGCCAGCAGCTTAGAAGGGGGGAACTATGGCTACACCTTC; CDR3aa: CASSLEGGNYGYTF; j_gene: TRBJ1-2; v_gene: TRBV7-9; abundance: .; d_gene: .
CDR3nt: TGTGCCAGCAGTCGAGGGCAGACCCAGTACTTC; CDR3aa: CASSRGQTQYF; j_gene: TRBJ2-5; v_gene: TRBV3-1/TRBV3-2; abundance: .; d_gene: .